These 21 T cell receptor beta chains were sequenced from one sample in a study of post-analysis software for immune sequencing data. No antigen has been assigned to these receptors. Broader study findings: Comparison of patients with controls showed 4 to 6 TRBV segments more frequent in patients, TRBV5-6, TRBV5-1 and TRBV20-1 among them.

Carried by the TCR beta cDNA libraries were unique molecular identifiers. TCRdb redid the calling of the PCR reads with MiXCR, one entry per CDR3 protein. The sample carries around 770,000 distinct CDR3 sequences, around 45% recorded once. Material: blood. These TCRs come from a girl under 18 with multiple sclerosis.

This clonotype was counted only a few times. CDR3 sequence (DNA): TGCAGTGCTAAGGGACTAGCAGTCAGGTGGGGAGAGACCCAGTACTTC. This gives the protein CSAKGLAVRWGETQYF. This chain links TRBV20-1 with TRBJ2-5; 9 bases map to TRBD2. The CDR3 is 16 residues long. CDR1 and CDR2 (germline): DFQATT, SNEGSKA (reference sequence). After removal of 4 bases from V and 4 bases from J, the junction contained 13 bases not matched to a gene.

This clonotype was seen more than once but under ten times. The V and J genes are TRBV20-1 and TRBJ2-7, with TRBD2 matching 9 bases. The better agreement between TRBJ2-5 and the DNA end casts doubt on the J call. Germline CDR1 is DFQATT and CDR2 is SNEGSKA (reference sequence). CDR3 length: 13 amino acids. CDR3 coding DNA: TGCAGTGCTAATAGCGGGAGTAGCGAGACCCAGTACTTC. This encodes CSANSGSSETQYF.

V usage is TRBV10-3 and J usage is TRBJ1-1; the D gene is possibly TRBD1 (5 bases). This CDR3 is 13 amino acids long. In germline, CDR1 is ENHRY, CDR2 SYGVKD. Trimming removed 7 bases from V and 5 bases from J, with 14 bases in between. Written as DNA, the CDR3 is TGTGCCATCACCGCAGCCGGGGGGACTGAAGCTTTCTTT. It yields the protein CAITAAGGTEAFF.

The chain recombines TRBV2 with TRBJ2-1, with TRBD2 identical over 8 bases. Germline V gives CDR1 SNHLY, CDR2 FYNNEI. The CDR3 sequence is 13 residues long. V lost 7 bases to trimming and J lost 7 bases; unmatched junction nucleotides: 6. Here the CDR3 reads CASTGRARNEQFF. Written as DNA, the CDR3 is TGTGCCAGCACCGGGAGGGCCAGGAATGAGCAGTTCTTC.

J is TRBJ1-1 and V is TRBV29-1; 8 bases map to TRBD1. CDR3 length equals 14 residues. Germline CDR1 and CDR2: SQVTM and ANQGSEA. Unmatched junction bases numbered 8, after V lost 4 bases and J lost 4 bases. The CDR3 loop reads CSVGTGGLSTEAFF. The CDR3 coding sequence is TGCAGCGTTGGAACAGGGGGATTGAGCACTGAAGCTTTCTTT. Based on the CDR3 plus reference TRBV29-1 and TRBJ1-1, the full variable domain is SAVISQKPSRDICQRGTSLTIQCQVDSQVTMMFWYRQQPGQSLTLIATANQGSEATYESGFVIDKFPISRPNLTFSTLTVSNMSPEDSSIYLCSVGTGGLSTEAFFGQGTRLTVV.

This clonotype has only a few counts. V is TRBV27 and J is TRBJ1-5; TRBD1 agrees at 10 bases. This CDR3 spans 15 amino acids. V trimming: 4 bases; J trimming: 4 bases; junction bases outside the gene matches: 4. Germline V gives CDR1 MNHEY, CDR2 SMNVEV (reference sequence). The CDR3 loop reads CASSSRDRGNQPQHF. CDR3 nucleotide sequence: TGTGCCAGCAGTTCCCGGGACAGGGGAAATCAGCCCCAGCATTTT.

This chain connects TRBV12-5 to TRBJ2-7; D may be TRBD1 (5 bases). From germline, CDR1 is LGHNT and CDR2 FRNRAP. The CDR3 is made up of 13 amino acids. V lost 4 bases and J 3 bases, leaving 10 bases between the germline ends. The CDR3 bases are TGTGCTAGTGGTTCCCCCGACAGCTACGAGCAGTACTTC. Protein sequence: CASGSPDSYEQYF.

V gene TRBV20-1 combines with J gene TRBJ2-7; 9 nucleotides match TRBD2. There are 14 residues in the CDR3. Germline V gives CDR1 DFQATT, CDR2 SNEGSKA (reference sequence). V gave up 4 bases and J gave up 2 bases; unmatched junction bases: 6. CDR3 protein: CSATLAGGPYEQYF. The CDR3 DNA is TGCAGTGCTACCCTGGCGGGAGGGCCCTACGAGCAGTACTTC.

The J gene is TRBJ2-1, the V gene TRBV12-3 or TRBV12-4, with D hard to call. This CDR3 is built from 15 residues. Between the trimmed V and J ends, which lost 6 bases and 7 bases, there was a span of 19 bases. CDR3 bases: TGTGCCAGCAGCATACTAACGCTAGTCTATAATGAGCAGTTCTTC. It specifies CASSILTLVYNEQFF.

This chain joins TRBV27 and TRBJ2-5; D perhaps matches TRBD1 (6 bases). This CDR3 is built from 11 residues. The V gene's germline CDR1 is MNHEY and CDR2 SMNVEV (reference sequence). V lost 8 bases and J 7 bases, leaving 11 bases between the germline ends. CDR3 in amino acids: CASRMGATQYF. The CDR3 bases are TGTGCCAGCCGGATGGGGGCGACCCAGTACTTC.

The chain couples TRBV7-3 to TRBJ2-2, with D perhaps given as TRBD1 or TRBD2 (5 bases each). Germline-derived CDR1 and CDR2 are SGHTA and FQGTGA. V was clipped by 4 bases and J by 5 bases, with 20 bases between them. The CDR3 runs to 17 residues. For the CDR3, the DNA is TGTGCCAGCAGCTCAAAGCCCGGGGCTAGTGGGACCGGGGAGCTGTTTTTT. This encodes CASSSKPGASGTGELFF.

The V and J genes are TRBV6-1 and TRBJ1-2; a weak D match, TRBD1 (5 bases). Germline assignment: CDR1 MNHNS and CDR2 SASEGT. Between the trimmed V and J ends, which lost 5 bases and 8 bases, there was a span of 12 bases. This CDR3 region has 12 residues. The CDR3 reads CASSIRAAGYTF. CDR3 in DNA: TGTGCCAGCAGTATCAGGGCTGCGGGCTACACCTTC.

This clonotype was seen only a few times. The CDR3 reads CASSLEVKNIQYF. The CDR3 nucleotides are TGTGCCAGCAGCTTAGAAGTTAAAAACATTCAGTACTTC. The chain combines TRBV7-2 with TRBJ2-4, with D uncertain. CDR1 SGHTA and CDR2 FQGNSA come from the germline V gene. V shed 1 base and J shed 4 bases, with 5 bases lying between them. This CDR3 comprises 13 residues.

This clonotype appeared a few times. This chain uses TRBV3-1 with TRBJ2-3; D unclear. Trimming removed 0 bases at V and 8 bases at J, with 9 bases between. This CDR3 is 13 amino acids long. Germline loops: CDR1 LGHDT, CDR2 YNNKEL (reference sequence). CDR3 in amino acids: CASSQDPKGTQYF. Written as DNA, the CDR3 is TGTGCCAGCAGCCAAGACCCCAAGGGTACGCAGTATTTT.

The chain links TRBV9 to TRBJ2-1; TRBD2 aligns across 8 bases. This CDR3 spans 17 amino acids. Germline lookup yields CDR1 SGDLS and CDR2 YYNGEE. The J segment lost 0 bases and the V segment lost 2 bases, leaving 7 bases of the junction unmatched. The CDR3 region is CASSVGGSGSSYNEQFF. The CDR3 coding sequence is TGTGCCAGCAGCGTGGGGGGGAGCGGGAGCTCCTACAATGAGCAGTTCTTC. The full variable domain, with the rest looked up from reference TRBV9 and TRBJ2-1, is DSGVTQTPKHLITATGQRVTLRCSPRSGDLSVYWYQQSLDQGLQFLIQYYNGEERAKGNILERFSAQQFPDLHSELNLSSLELGDSALYFCASSVGGSGSSYNEQFFGPGTRLTVL.

This clonotype turned up a few times. V usage is TRBV9 and J usage is TRBJ1-2, with a tentative D call TRBD1 (5 bases). The CDR3 runs 11 residues. V was shortened by 6 bases and J by 6 bases, with 9 bases between the two germline ends. In germline, CDR1 is SGDLS, CDR2 YYNGEE. CDR3 protein: CASKRRDGYTF. The CDR3 DNA is TGTGCCAGCAAGCGCAGGGATGGCTACACCTTC.

DNA for the CDR3: TGTGCCAGCAGTGAAGCCGGGACGCACTACGAGCAGTACTTC. It yields the protein CASSEAGTHYEQYF. The gene calls are TRBV6-1 and TRBJ2-7; D tentatively reads TRBD1 or TRBD2 (5 bases each). This CDR3 contains 14 residues. In germline, CDR1 is MNHNS, CDR2 SASEGT. V lost 0 bases and J 3 bases, leaving 9 bases between the germline ends.

This clonotype came up a few times. The chain employs TRBV5-6 and TRBJ1-2, with D possibly TRBD1 on 5 matching bases. Germline assignment: CDR1 SGHDT and CDR2 YYEEEE. This CDR3 contains 14 residues. V was trimmed by 0 bases and J by 4 bases, leaving 10 bases between them. The CDR3 DNA reads TGTGCCAGCAGCTTGGGGGGCAGGCCCTATGGCTACACCTTC. This encodes CASSLGGRPYGYTF. Combining the CDR3 with reference TRBV5-6 and TRBJ1-2 gives the whole variable domain DAGVTQSPTHLIKTRGQQVTLRCSPKSGHDTVSWYQQALGQGPQFIFQYYEEEERQRGNFPDRFSGHQFPNYSSELNVNALLLGDSALYLCASSLGGRPYGYTFGSGTRLTVV.

This sequence joins TRBV5-5 and TRBJ2-1; no definite D call. The CDR3 is 13 residues long. Germline values: CDR1 SGHKS, CDR2 YYEKEE (reference sequence). Trimming removed 0 bases from V and 8 bases from J, with 9 bases in between. CDR3 region: CASSLALIHEQFF. The CDR3 region has the DNA TGTGCCAGCAGCTTGGCCCTTATCCATGAGCAGTTCTTC.

The chain combines TRBV7-2 with TRBJ2-7, with D unresolved. This CDR3 region has 14 residues. CDR1 and CDR2 from the germline V gene are SGHTA and FQGNSA. Trimming shortened V by 5 bases and J by 4 bases, and 15 bases separated the two germline ends. The CDR3 DNA sequence: TGTGCCAGCAGCCCCGCGCCCGCTCGTTACGAGCAGTACTTC. Translated, it gives CASSPAPARYEQYF.

There are a few counts of this clonotype. This sequence joins TRBV7-4 and TRBJ2-6; D is perhaps TRBD2 (5 bases). CDR1 and CDR2 from the germline V gene are SGHVT and SQSDAQ. V was shortened by 5 bases and J by 0 bases, with 20 bases between the two germline ends. The CDR3 length is 19 residues. CDR3 coding DNA: TGTGCCAGCAGCGATCAAACGAGGGTATCTCACTCTGGGGCCAACGTCCTGACTTTC. It codes for CASSDQTRVSHSGANVLTF.